This passage covers 2 T cell receptor beta chains from one sample sequenced in a study of vaccination effects on CD4 cells after COVID-19 (dated by TCRdb to the early 2020s). In the ViraFEST assay, PBMC were stimulated with viral peptide pools, and TCR sequencing was then used to find antigen-specific CD4+ T cell clonotypes based on their expansion. After about 10 days of culture, CD4+ T cells were isolated with the EasySep CD4+ T cell isolation kit. The library was prepared using the immunoSEQ multiplex PCR assay. TCRdb obtained this table from immuneACCESS and retained in-frame rearrangements with V and J assigned. These tables miss some clones; where compared with another copy, unresolved V genes account for less than half of the shortfall, and the remainder is unexplained. The sample yields more than 25,000 clones; approximately 68% were counted once. Around 30% of the sample goes to the ten largest clones.

These receptors' targets are unknown. The sample consisted of CD4+ T cells from PBMCs cultured with HCoV-229E spike peptides, taken before COVID-19 vaccination. The sample's cell subset or site label is to be understood as: HCoV-229E spike overlapping peptide pool stimulation. All receptors come from a human donor who received a COVID-19 vaccine.

The CDR3 coding sequence is TGTGCCAGCAGCTTAGAAGGGAAGGTTTCCAACGAGCAGTACTTC. Its translation is CASSLEGKVSNEQYF. The V and J genes are TRBV7-4 and TRBJ2-7; D gene unclear. V was trimmed by 1 base and J by 5 bases, leaving 15 bases between them. The CDR3 runs to 15 residues. The germline CDR1 and CDR2 sequences are SGHVT and SQSDAQ.

This clone was seen a few times. The CDR3 sequence: CASSLGTGANVLTF. CDR3 coding DNA: TGTGCCAGCAGCTTGGGCACTGGGGCCAACGTCCTGACTTTC. This chain links TRBV5-6 with TRBJ2-6; D is unresolved. The V end was cut by 0 bases, the J end by 2 bases, with 3 bases between. CDR3 length: 14 residues. Germline-derived CDR1 and CDR2 are SGHDT and YYEEEE.